The present T cell receptor beta chain was sequenced within a study of blood T cell repertoires in COVID-19. Study-level background: The origin of the acute and convalescent COVID-19 samples was the United States, Italy and Spain. Sample material is recorded as cDNA or gDNA derived from T cells, B-cell-depleted T cells, or PBMCs.

The authors' processing: Nucleated cell counts were estimated from reference gene primer amplification. Sequencing used immunoSEQ multiplex PCR; TCRdb keeps in-frame clones, though not all of them. V and J calls and clone size follow that table, whereas D and trimming were derived from the DNA. The sample lists about 66,000 clones, about nine tenths seen once, with about 1.3% in the top ten. The CDR3 is 16 residues long. Germline lookup yields CDR1 SEHNR and CDR2 FQNEAQ (reference sequence). V was cut by 1 base and J by 6 bases, with 18 bases left in between. This receptor was taken from a man aged 60 to 69 with acute or convalescent COVID-19. The rearrangement links TRBV7-9 to TRBJ1-2; D is unclear. Sequencing input: peripheral blood. CDR3 residues: CASSLDLSRVADGYTF. For the CDR3, the DNA is TGTGCCAGCAGCTTAGACTTGAGCCGGGTGGCGGATGGCTACACCTTC.